The 6 T cell receptor beta chains in this list originate from one sample, sequenced in a study of shared clonotypes between healthy human individuals. TCRdb keeps only in-frame clones here, not all; method: immunoSEQ multiplex PCR. The data show over 2 million clones, roughly 94% seen once. Source material: naive CD4+ T cells sorted from blood. Indicated subset: CD45RA+ positively selected. The source of these receptors is a man aged 18 to 35 in good health.

The chain carries TRBV10-3 and TRBJ2-7, with D possibly TRBD2 on 6 matching bases. Germline V gene lookup returns CDR1 ENHRY and CDR2 SYGVKD. This CDR3 has 15 amino acids. V gave up 0 bases and J gave up 0 bases, with 9 bases separating them. CDR3 sequence (DNA): TGTGCCATCAGTGAGTCCGGGGGTTTCTCCTACGAGCAGTACTTC. Its protein product is CAISESGGFSYEQYF.

This chain links TRBV7-9 with TRBJ1-1, with 10 bases fitting TRBD1. The V gene's germline CDR1 is SEHNR and CDR2 FQNEAQ (reference sequence). Trimming at V came to 5 bases and at J to 2 bases, leaving 11 bases not matched to a gene. The CDR3 is made up of 17 amino acids. This CDR3 reads CASSQLRTGGFNTEAFF. DNA of the CDR3: TGTGCCAGCAGCCAGCTACGGACAGGGGGGTTCAACACTGAAGCTTTCTTT.

The chain is built from TRBV5-1 and TRBJ1-1; tentatively, D is TRBD1 (5 bases). V lost 2 bases, J lost 4 bases, and 18 bases lay in between. This CDR3 has 16 amino acids. Germline V CDR1 and CDR2: SGHRS, YFSETQ. This CDR3 reads CASSFTVTGGGTEAFF. CDR3 bases: TGCGCCAGCAGCTTTACGGTAACAGGTGGGGGCACTGAAGCTTTCTTT.

V usage is TRBV4-1 and J usage is TRBJ1-5; unclear D gene. The CDR3 loop spans 15 amino acids. Germline CDR1 MGHRA, CDR2 YSYEKL. Trimming took off 1 base at V and 7 bases at J, with 14 bases between the two ends. CDR3 sequence: CASSQGALNGQPQHF. As DNA, the CDR3 is TGCGCCAGCAGCCAAGGGGCCCTCAACGGCCAGCCCCAGCATTTT.

This rearrangement joins TRBV19 to TRBJ2-3, with D possibly TRBD2 on 6 matching bases. CDR1 LNHDA and CDR2 SQIVND come from the germline V gene (reference sequence). Trimming shortened V by 1 base and J by 4 bases, and 12 bases separated the two germline ends. The CDR3 loop spans 15 amino acids. This CDR3 is CASSIGGTPADTQYF. CDR3 bases: TGTGCCAGTAGTATAGGCGGGACCCCCGCAGATACGCAGTATTTT. Filled out from reference TRBV19 and TRBJ2-3, the complete variable domain reads DGGITQSPKYLFRKEGQNVTLSCEQNLNHDAMYWYRQDPGQGLRLIYYSQIVNDFQKGDIAEGYSVSREKKESFPLTVTSAQKNPTAFYLCASSIGGTPADTQYFGPGTRLTVL.

The chain joins TRBV6-1 to TRBJ1-5, with 8 bases fitting TRBD1. Per the germline V gene, CDR1 is MNHNS and CDR2 is SASEGT. CDR3 length: 17 amino acids. V gave up 6 bases and J gave up 6 bases; unmatched junction bases: 16. The CDR3 reads CASSESPGTGRRQPQHF. DNA of the CDR3: TGTGCCAGCAGCGAATCCCCGGGGACAGGCAGGCGTCAGCCCCAGCATTTT.